A single sample is the source of the 20 T cell receptor beta chains below, sequenced in a study of blood T cell repertoires in COVID-19 (dated by TCRdb to 2018 to 2020). Library preparation was by the immunoSEQ multiplex PCR assay. The table comes from immuneACCESS by way of TCRdb, which keeps in-frame sequences with V and J called. Part of the clones is missing from these tables; in studies checked, under half for an unresolved V gene and the rest for unknown reasons. Recorded for this sample are about 180,000 clones; 84% of them occurred a single time. The ten largest clones represent about 16% of the sample. The sequencing input was PBMCs or T cells enriched from blood (not recorded which). These receptors were taken from a man in his fifties who had recovered from COVID-19.

The chain carries TRBV6-6 and TRBJ2-7; TRBD2 might be the D (6 bases). The V end lost 7 bases, the J end lost 2 bases, and 12 bases lay between the germline ends. The CDR3 length is 13 residues. Germline CDR1 MNHNY, CDR2 SVGAGI (reference sequence). CDR3 in DNA: TGTGCCAGCAAACCGGGGGACCCCTACGAGCAGTACTTC. Residues: CASKPGDPYEQYF.

The chain carries TRBV7-6 and TRBJ1-2, with 9 bases identical to TRBD1. CDR1 is SGHVS and CDR2 is FNYEAQ in the germline V gene. Unmatched junction bases numbered 3, after V lost 1 base and J lost 6 bases. The CDR3 length is 14 residues. CDR3 nucleotide sequence: TGTGCCAGCAGCTTAGAGACAGGGGGGAATGGCTACACCTTC. Protein: CASSLETGGNGYTF.

The gene calls are TRBV6-5 and TRBJ2-5; the match to TRBD2 covers 10 bases. Germline V gene data show CDR1 as MNHEY and CDR2 as SVGAGI. The junction had 7 bases not matched to a gene; V was cut back by 4 bases and J by 2 bases. The CDR3 is 16 residues long. DNA for the CDR3: TGTGCCAGCAGTTTAGTAGCGGGGGGCAGTCAAGAGACCCAGTACTTC. This encodes CASSLVAGGSQETQYF.

This chain links TRBV19 with TRBJ1-5, with a possible D match to TRBD1 (6 bases). The CDR3 extends over 16 amino acids. Germline lookup yields CDR1 LNHDA and CDR2 SQIVND (reference sequence). Trimming left V 1 base short and J 6 bases short, with 16 bases between. The CDR3 sequence is CASSIADSAPSQPQHF. CDR3 sequence (DNA): TGTGCCAGTAGTATAGCGGACAGCGCCCCGAGTCAGCCCCAGCATTTT.

The chain carries TRBV7-8 and TRBJ2-7; 12 bases are a match to TRBD2. This CDR3 region has 16 residues. J was trimmed by 2 bases and V by 0 bases; bases with no gene match: 2. CDR1 is SGHVS, CDR2 FQNEAQ, per germline. The CDR3 bases are TGTGCCAGCAGCTTAGCCTCTAGCGGGGGGGCCTACGAGCAGTACTTC. This sequence encodes CASSLASSGGAYEQYF. Full variable domain (remainder filled in from reference TRBV7-8 and TRBJ2-7): GAGVSQSPRYKVAKRGQDVALRCDPISGHVSLFWYQQALGQGPEFLTYFQNEAQLDKSGLPSDRFFAERPEGSVSTLKIQRTQQEDSAVYLCASSLASSGGAYEQYFGPGTRLTVT.

The J gene is TRBJ2-3, the V gene TRBV3-1 (or the pseudogene TRBV3-2), with D possibly TRBD2 on 5 matching bases. Germline CDR1 reads LGHDT; CDR2 reads YNNKEL (reference sequence). The ends were cut back, 5 bases at V and 7 bases at J, with 10 bases in the middle. The CDR3 is made up of 12 amino acids. The CDR3 sequence is CASSTPGNTQYF. The DNA of the CDR3 is TGTGCCAGCAGCACCCCGGGGAATACGCAGTATTTT.

The V call is TRBV7-9, the J call TRBJ1-4; D might be TRBD1 (5 bases). Germline V lookup: CDR1 SEHNR, CDR2 FQNEAQ (reference sequence). V was clipped by 3 bases and J by 8 bases, with 13 bases between them. This CDR3 region has 14 residues. CDR3 sequence (DNA): TGTGCCAGCAGCTTCGCTCAGGGCGGCGAAAAACTGTTTTTT. Translating it yields CASSFAQGGEKLFF.

The chain employs TRBV20-1 and TRBJ1-1; D not resolved. V lost 5 bases to trimming and J lost 8 bases, with 12 bases between them. Germline V gene lookup returns CDR1 DFQATT and CDR2 SNEGSKA (reference sequence). The CDR3 loop spans 11 amino acids. In DNA, the CDR3 is TGCAGTGCTTTGCCCGGGTCCGAAGCTTTCTTT. It yields the protein CSALPGSEAFF.

A single count supports this clone. The chain is built from TRBV7-2 and TRBJ1-6; D might be TRBD1 (6 bases). The germline V gene has CDR1 SGHTA and CDR2 FQGNSA. With 5 bases removed from V and 8 bases from J, the gap between germline ends came to 19 bases. The CDR3 loop spans 16 amino acids. This CDR3 is CASSGRGSHADSPLHF. The DNA of the CDR3 is TGTGCCAGCAGCGGCAGGGGATCCCACGCAGATTCACCCCTCCACTTT.

The chain links TRBV4-1 to TRBJ2-1; 8 positions agree with TRBD2. V was pared by 3 bases and J by 9 bases, with 7 bases of the junction left unmatched. The CDR3 spans 14 residues. Germline V gene data show CDR1 as MGHRA and CDR2 as YSYEKL. CDR3 nucleotides: TGCGCCAGCAGCCACCCCGGACTAGCCGGTGAGCAGTTCTTC. Residues: CASSHPGLAGEQFF.

V gene TRBV4-2 combines with J gene TRBJ2-1; 15 bases align to TRBD2. CDR1 and CDR2 from the germline V gene are LGHNA and YNFKEQ. Trimming removed 2 bases from V and 7 bases from J; junction bases left unmatched: 9. This CDR3 is built from 18 residues. DNA of the CDR3: TGTGCCAGCAGCCAATCTGGGACTAGCGGGGGGTCTCGGAATGAGCAGTTCTTC. Protein sequence: CASSQSGTSGGSRNEQFF.

V usage is TRBV3-1 (or the pseudogene TRBV3-2) and J usage is TRBJ1-1; D possibly corresponds to TRBD1 (6 bases). The ends were cut back, 3 bases at V and 12 bases at J, with 11 bases in the middle. The CDR3 sequence is 11 residues long. CDR1 LGHDT and CDR2 YNNKEL come from the germline V gene (reference sequence). The CDR3 sequence is CASSQRGGTFF. In DNA form, the CDR3 reads TGTGCCAGCAGCCAGAGGGGGGGGACTTTCTTT.

The chain links TRBV29-1 to TRBJ1-1; TRBD1 aligns across 7 bases. After removal of 4 bases from V and 4 bases from J, the junction contained 6 bases not matched to a gene. Looked up from germline, CDR1 is SQVTM and CDR2 is ANQGSEA. This CDR3 is built from 13 residues. The CDR3 region is CSVGQGIGTEAFF. The DNA for the CDR3 is TGCAGCGTTGGACAGGGAATAGGCACTGAAGCTTTCTTT.

This sequence joins TRBV9 and TRBJ1-6; 9 bases match TRBD1. CDR1 is SGDLS and CDR2 is YYNGEE in the germline V gene. The CDR3 loop spans 14 amino acids. V trimming: 4 bases; J trimming: 10 bases; junction bases outside the gene matches: 6. CDR3 loop: CASSLRQGGSPLHF. The CDR3, as DNA: TGTGCCAGCAGCCTGCGACAGGGGGGGTCACCCCTCCACTTT.

The chain joins TRBV5-1 to TRBJ1-2, with D unclear. The V gene's germline CDR1 is SGHRS and CDR2 YFSETQ. The CDR3 contains 12 residues. Trimming stripped 5 bases from V and 3 bases from J, with 8 bases between. The CDR3 DNA reads TGCGCCAGCAGGTCGTCCGACTATGGCTACACCTTC. Its protein is CASRSSDYGYTF.

The rearrangement links TRBV5-5 to TRBJ1-3; TRBD1 aligns across 9 bases. The germline V gene encodes CDR1 SGHKS and CDR2 YYEKEE (reference sequence). The CDR3 has 16 residues. V gave up 2 bases and J gave up 3 bases; unmatched junction bases: 6. CDR3 protein: CASSFRDRAFGNTIYF. In DNA, the CDR3 is TGTGCCAGCAGCTTCCGGGACAGGGCCTTTGGAAACACCATATATTTT.

V gene TRBV4-1 combines with J gene TRBJ1-1; tentative D call: TRBD1 (5 bases). Trimming left V 0 bases short and J 6 bases short, with 14 bases between. The CDR3 contains 15 residues. Germline CDR1 MGHRA, CDR2 YSYEKL. CDR3 in amino acids: CASSQDPDSGPEAFF. CDR3 DNA: TGCGCCAGCAGCCAAGACCCAGACAGCGGGCCTGAAGCTTTCTTT.

The chain combines TRBV7-9 with TRBJ1-1; tentatively, D is TRBD1 (5 bases). V was pared by 6 bases and J by 1 base, with 15 bases between. This CDR3 spans 15 amino acids. Germline CDR1 reads SEHNR; CDR2 reads FQNEAQ (reference sequence). The chain's CDR3 is CASRPFSRANTEAFF. The DNA for the CDR3 is TGTGCCAGCAGGCCTTTTAGCAGGGCGAACACTGAAGCTTTCTTT.

This chain uses TRBV2 with TRBJ1-6; D not resolved. CDR1 and CDR2 (germline): SNHLY, FYNNEI. This CDR3 spans 15 amino acids. Trimming stripped 2 bases from V and 11 bases from J, with 16 bases between. The CDR3: CASSELGSEDPPLHF. CDR3 nucleotides: TGTGCCAGCAGTGAATTAGGCAGCGAGGATCCACCCCTCCACTTT.

This chain joins TRBV11-3 and TRBJ2-5, with D hard to call. The V gene lost 1 base and the J gene lost 3 bases, with 6 bases spanning the gap. Germline assignment: CDR1 SGHNT and CDR2 YENEEA. This CDR3 spans 13 amino acids. CDR3 DNA sequence: TGTGCCAGCAGCTTAGGAAACAAAGAGACCCAGTACTTC. It encodes CASSLGNKETQYF.